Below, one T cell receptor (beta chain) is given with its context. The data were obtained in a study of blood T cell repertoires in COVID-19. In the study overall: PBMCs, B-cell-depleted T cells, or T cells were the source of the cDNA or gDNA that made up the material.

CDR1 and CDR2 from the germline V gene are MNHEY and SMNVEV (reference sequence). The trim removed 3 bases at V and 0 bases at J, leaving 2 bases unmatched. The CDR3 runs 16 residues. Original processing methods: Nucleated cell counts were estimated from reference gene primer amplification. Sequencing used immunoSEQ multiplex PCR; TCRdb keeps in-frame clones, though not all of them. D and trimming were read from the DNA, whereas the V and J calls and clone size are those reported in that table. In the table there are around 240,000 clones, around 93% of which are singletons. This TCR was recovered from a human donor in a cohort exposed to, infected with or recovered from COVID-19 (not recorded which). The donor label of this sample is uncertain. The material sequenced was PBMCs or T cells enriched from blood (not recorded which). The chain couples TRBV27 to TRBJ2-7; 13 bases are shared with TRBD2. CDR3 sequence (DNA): TGTGCCAGCAGTTTCAGACTAGCGGGGGGCTCCTACGAGCAGTACTTC. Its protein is CASSFRLAGGSYEQYF.